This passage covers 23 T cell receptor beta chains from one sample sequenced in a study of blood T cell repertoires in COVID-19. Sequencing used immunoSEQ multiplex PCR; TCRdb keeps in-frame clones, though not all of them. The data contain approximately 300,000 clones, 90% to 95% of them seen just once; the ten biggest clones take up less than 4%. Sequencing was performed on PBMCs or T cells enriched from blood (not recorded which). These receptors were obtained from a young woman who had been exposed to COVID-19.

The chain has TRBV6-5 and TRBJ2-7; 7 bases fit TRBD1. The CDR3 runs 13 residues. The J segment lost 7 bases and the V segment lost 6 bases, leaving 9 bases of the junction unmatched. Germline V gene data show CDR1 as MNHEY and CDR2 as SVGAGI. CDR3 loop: CASRRDSLGEQYF. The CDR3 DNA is TGTGCCAGCAGGAGGGACAGCCTTGGGGAGCAGTACTTC.

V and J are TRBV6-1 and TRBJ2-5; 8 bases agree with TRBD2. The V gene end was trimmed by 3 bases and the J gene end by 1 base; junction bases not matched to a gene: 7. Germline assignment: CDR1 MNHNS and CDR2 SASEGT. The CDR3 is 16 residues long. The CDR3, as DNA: TGTGCCAGCAGTGAGGGACTAGTCGGGCTCCAAGAGACCCAGTACTTC. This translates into CASSEGLVGLQETQYF.

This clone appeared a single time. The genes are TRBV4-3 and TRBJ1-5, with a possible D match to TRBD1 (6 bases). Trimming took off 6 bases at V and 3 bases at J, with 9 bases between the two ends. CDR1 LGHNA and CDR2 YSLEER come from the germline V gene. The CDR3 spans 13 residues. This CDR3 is CASSRTVNQPQHF. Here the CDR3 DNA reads TGCGCCAGCAGTCGGACAGTCAATCAGCCCCAGCATTTT.

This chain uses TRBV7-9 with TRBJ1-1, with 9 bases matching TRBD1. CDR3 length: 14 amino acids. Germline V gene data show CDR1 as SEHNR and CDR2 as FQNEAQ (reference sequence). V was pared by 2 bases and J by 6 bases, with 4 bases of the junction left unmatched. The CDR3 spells CASSLLQGAAEAFF. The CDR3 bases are TGTGCCAGCAGCTTATTACAGGGGGCGGCTGAAGCTTTCTTT.

As DNA, the CDR3 is TGTGCCAGCAGCTTAGGGGGGACGGGGGATCAGCCCCAGCATTTT. This sequence encodes CASSLGGTGDQPQHF. The rearrangement uses TRBV7-9 and TRBJ1-5, with D perhaps TRBD1 (5 bases). The V gene's germline CDR1 is SEHNR and CDR2 FQNEAQ (reference sequence). The V end was cut by 1 base, the J end by 5 bases, with 12 bases between. This CDR3 comprises 15 residues. The variable domain in full, with the rest retrieved from reference TRBV7-9 and TRBJ1-5, is DTGVSQNPRHKITKRGQNVTFRCDPISEHNRLYWYRQTLGQGPEFLTYFQNEAQLEKSRLLSDRFSAERPKGSFSTLEIQRTEQGDSAMYLCASSLGGTGDQPQHFGDGTRLSIL.

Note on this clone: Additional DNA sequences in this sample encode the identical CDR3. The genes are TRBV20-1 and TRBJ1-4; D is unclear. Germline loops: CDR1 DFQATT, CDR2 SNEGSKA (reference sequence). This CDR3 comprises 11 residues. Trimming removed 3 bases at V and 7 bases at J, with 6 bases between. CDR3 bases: TGCAGTGCTAGCAGAGGTGAAAAACTGTTTTTT. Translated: CSASRGEKLFF.

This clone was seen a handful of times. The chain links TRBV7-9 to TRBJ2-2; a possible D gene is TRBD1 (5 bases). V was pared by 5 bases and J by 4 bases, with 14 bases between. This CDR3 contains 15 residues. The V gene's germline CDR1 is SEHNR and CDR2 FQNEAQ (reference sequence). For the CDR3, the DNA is TGTGCCAGCAGCCCCAGGGTGGGGATCACCGGGGAGCTGTTTTTT. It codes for CASSPRVGITGELFF. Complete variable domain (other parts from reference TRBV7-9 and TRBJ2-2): DTGVSQNPRHKITKRGQNVTFRCDPISEHNRLYWYRQTLGQGPEFLTYFQNEAQLEKSRLLSDRFSAERPKGSFSTLEIQRTEQGDSAMYLCASSPRVGITGELFFGEGSRLTVL.

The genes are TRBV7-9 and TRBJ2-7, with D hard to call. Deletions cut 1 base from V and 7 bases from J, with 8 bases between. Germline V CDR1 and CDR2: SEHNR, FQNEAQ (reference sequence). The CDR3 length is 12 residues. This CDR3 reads CASSLEWHEQYF. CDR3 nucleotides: TGTGCCAGCAGCTTAGAGTGGCATGAGCAGTACTTC.

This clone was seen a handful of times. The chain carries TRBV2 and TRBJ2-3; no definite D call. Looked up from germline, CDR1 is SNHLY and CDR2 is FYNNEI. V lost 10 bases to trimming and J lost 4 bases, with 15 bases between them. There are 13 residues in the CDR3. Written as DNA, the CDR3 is TGTGCCACCACGCGGCGGCCCGCAGATACGCAGTATTTT. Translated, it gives CATTRRPADTQYF.

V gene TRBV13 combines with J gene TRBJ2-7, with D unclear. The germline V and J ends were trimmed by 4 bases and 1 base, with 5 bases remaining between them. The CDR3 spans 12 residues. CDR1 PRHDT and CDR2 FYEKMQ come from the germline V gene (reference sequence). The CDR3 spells CASSSRSYEQYF. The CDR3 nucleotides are TGTGCCAGCAGCTCCAGGTCCTACGAGCAGTACTTC.

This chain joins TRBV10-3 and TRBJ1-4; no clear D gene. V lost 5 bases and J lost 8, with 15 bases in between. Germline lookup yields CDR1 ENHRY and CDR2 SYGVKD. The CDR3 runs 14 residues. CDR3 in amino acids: CAISRGQLGEKLFF. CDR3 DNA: TGTGCCATCAGTAGAGGGCAGCTTGGGGAAAAACTGTTTTTT.

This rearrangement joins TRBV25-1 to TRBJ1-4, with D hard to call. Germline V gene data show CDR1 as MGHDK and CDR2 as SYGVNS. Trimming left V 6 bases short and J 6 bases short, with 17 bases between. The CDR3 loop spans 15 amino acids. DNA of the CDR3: TGTGCCAGCAGCCGCCCGGGTGCCTGGGATGAAAAACTGTTTTTT. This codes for CASSRPGAWDEKLFF.

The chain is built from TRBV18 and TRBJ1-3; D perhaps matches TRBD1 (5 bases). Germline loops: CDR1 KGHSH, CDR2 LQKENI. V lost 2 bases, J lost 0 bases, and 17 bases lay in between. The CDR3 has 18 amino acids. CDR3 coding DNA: TGTGCCAGCTCACCAGGGGCCCCCCACGACATCTCTGGAAACACCATATATTTT. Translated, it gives CASSPGAPHDISGNTIYF.

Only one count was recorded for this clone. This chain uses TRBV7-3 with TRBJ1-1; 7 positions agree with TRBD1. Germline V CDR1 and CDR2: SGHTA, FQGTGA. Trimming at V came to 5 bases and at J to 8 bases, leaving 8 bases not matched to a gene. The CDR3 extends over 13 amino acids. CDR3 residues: CASSLGQRSEAFF. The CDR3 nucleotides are TGTGCCAGCAGCCTGGGACAGAGGTCCGAAGCTTTCTTT.

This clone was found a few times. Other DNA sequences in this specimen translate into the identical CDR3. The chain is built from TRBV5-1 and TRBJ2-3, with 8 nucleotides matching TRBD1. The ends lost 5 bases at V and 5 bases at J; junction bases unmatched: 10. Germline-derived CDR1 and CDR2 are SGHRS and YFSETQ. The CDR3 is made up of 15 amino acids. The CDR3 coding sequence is TGCGCCAGCAGTTTCGGACAGGGAAGAGGAGATACGCAGTATTTT. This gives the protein CASSFGQGRGDTQYF.

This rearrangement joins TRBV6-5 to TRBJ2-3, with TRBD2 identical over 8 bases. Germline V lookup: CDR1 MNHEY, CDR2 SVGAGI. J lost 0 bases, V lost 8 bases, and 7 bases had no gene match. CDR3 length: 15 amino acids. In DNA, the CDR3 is TGTGCCAGCGGACCCCCGGGGGGGAGCACAGATACGCAGTATTTT. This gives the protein CASGPPGGSTDTQYF.

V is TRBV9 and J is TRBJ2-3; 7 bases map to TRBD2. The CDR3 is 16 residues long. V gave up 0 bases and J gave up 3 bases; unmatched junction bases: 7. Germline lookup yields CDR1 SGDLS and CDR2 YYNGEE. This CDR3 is CASSVGHGGGTDTQYF. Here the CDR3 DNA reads TGTGCCAGCAGCGTAGGGCATGGCGGGGGAACAGATACGCAGTATTTT.

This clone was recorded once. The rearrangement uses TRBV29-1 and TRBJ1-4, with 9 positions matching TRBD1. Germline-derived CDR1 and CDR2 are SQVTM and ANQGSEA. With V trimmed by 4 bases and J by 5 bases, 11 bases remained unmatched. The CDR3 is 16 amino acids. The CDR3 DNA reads TGCAGCGTTGGTAGCCCAATGACAGGGGGAAATGAAAAACTGTTTTTT. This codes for CSVGSPMTGGNEKLFF.

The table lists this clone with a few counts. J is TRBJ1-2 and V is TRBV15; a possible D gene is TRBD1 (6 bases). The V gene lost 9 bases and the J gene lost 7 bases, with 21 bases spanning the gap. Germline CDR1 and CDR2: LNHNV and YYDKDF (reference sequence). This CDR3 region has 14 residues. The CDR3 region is CATVQGFGVGGYTF. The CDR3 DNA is TGTGCCACGGTGCAGGGGTTTGGGGTAGGTGGCTACACCTTC.

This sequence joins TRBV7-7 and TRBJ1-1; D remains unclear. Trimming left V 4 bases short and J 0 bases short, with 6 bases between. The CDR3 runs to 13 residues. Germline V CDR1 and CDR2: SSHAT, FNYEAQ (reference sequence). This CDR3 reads CASSSDMNTEAFF. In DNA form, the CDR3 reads TGTGCCAGCAGCTCAGACATGAACACTGAAGCTTTCTTT.

The CDR3 spells CASGVRRGRNQPQHF. CDR3 bases: TGTGCCAGCGGAGTTAGGAGGGGGCGAAATCAGCCCCAGCATTTT. The chain links TRBV6-5 to TRBJ1-5; TRBD1 aligns across 7 bases. The germline CDR1 and CDR2 sequences are MNHEY and SVGAGI. The CDR3 sequence is 15 residues long. Unmatched junction bases numbered 11, after V lost 8 bases and J lost 4 bases.

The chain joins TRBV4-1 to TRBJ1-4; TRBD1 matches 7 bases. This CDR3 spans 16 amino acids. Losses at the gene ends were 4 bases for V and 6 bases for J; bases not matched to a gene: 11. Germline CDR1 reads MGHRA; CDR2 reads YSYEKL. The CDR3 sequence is CASSPRTGQEYEKLFF. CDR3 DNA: TGCGCCAGCAGCCCCCGGACAGGTCAGGAGTATGAAAAACTGTTTTTT.

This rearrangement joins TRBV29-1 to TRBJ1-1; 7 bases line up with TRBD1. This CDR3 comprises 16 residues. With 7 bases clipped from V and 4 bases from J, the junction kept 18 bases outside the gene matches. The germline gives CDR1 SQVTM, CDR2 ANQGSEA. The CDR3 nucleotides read TGCAGCGCGGGTAAAGGGGGCGAGGCGTTGGGCACTGAAGCTTTCTTT. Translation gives CSAGKGGEALGTEAFF.